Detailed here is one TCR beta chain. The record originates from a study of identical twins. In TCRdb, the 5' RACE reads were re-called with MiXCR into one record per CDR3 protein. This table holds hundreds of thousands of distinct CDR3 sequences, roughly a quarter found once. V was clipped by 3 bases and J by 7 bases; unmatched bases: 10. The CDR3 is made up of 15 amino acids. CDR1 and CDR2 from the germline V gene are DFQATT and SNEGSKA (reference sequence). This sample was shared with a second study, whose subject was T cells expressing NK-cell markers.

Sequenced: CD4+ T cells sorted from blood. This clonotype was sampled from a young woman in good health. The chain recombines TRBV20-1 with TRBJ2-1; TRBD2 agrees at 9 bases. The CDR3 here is CSASNGLAGVNEQFF. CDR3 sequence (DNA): TGCAGTGCTAGTAATGGGTTAGCGGGAGTAAATGAGCAGTTCTTC.